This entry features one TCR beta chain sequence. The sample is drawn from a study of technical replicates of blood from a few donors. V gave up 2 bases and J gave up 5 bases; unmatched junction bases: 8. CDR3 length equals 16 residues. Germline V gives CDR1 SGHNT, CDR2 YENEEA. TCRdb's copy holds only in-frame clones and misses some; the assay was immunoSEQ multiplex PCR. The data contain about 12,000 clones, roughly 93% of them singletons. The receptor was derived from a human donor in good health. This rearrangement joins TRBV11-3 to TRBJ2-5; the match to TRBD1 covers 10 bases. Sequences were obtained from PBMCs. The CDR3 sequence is CASSLITTGGAETQYF. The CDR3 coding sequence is TGTGCCAGCAGCTTAATTACGACAGGGGGCGCGGAGACCCAGTACTTC.